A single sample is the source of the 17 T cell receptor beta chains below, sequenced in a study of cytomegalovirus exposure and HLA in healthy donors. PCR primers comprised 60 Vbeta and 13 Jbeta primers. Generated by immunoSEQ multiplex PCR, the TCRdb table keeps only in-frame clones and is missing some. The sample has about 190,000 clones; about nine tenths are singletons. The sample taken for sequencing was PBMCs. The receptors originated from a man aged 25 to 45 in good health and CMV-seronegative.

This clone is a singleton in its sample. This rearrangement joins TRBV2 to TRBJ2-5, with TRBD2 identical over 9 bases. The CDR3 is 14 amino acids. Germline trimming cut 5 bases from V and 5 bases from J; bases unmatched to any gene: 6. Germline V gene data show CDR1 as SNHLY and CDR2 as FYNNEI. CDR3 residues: CASSTRGGWETQYF. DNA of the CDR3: TGTGCCAGCAGTACGCGGGGGGGCTGGGAGACCCAGTACTTC. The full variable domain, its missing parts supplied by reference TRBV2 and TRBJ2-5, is EPEVTQTPSHQVTQMGQEVILRCVPISNHLYFYWYRQILGQKVEFLVSFYNNEISEKSEIFDDQFSVERPDGSNFTLKIRSTKLEDSAMYFCASSTRGGWETQYFGPGTRLLVL.

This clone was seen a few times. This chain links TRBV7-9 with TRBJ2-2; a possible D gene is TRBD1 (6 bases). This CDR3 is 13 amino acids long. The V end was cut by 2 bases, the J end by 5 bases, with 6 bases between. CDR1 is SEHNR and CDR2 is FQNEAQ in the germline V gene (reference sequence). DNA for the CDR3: TGTGCCAGCAGCTTACAGGGGACCGGGGAGCTGTTTTTT. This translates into CASSLQGTGELFF.

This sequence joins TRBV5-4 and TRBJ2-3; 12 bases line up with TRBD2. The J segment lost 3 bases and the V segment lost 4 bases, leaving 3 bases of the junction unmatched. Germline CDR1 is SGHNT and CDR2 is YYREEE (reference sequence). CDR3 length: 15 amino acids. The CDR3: CASSPLAGGTDTQYF. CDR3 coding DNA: TGTGCCAGCAGCCCACTAGCGGGAGGAACAGATACGCAGTATTTT.

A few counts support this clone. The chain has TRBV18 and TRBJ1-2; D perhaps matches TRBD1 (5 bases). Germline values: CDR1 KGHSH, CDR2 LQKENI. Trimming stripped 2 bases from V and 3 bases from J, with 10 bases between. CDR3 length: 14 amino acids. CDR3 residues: CASSPGRADYGYTF. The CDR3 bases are TGTGCCAGCTCACCAGGCAGGGCGGACTATGGCTACACCTTC. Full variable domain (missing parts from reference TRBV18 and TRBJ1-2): NAGVMQNPRHLVRRRGQEARLRCSPMKGHSHVYWYRQLPEEGLKFMVYLQKENIIDESGMPKERFSAEFPKEGPSILRIQQVVRGDSAAYFCASSPGRADYGYTFGSGTRLTVV.

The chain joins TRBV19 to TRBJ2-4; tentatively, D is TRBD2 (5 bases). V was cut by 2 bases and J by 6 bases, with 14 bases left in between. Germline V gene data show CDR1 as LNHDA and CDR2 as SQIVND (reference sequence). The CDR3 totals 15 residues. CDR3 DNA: TGTGCCAGTAGTATACTTGGTGGGAGAGGAAACATTCAGTACTTC. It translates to CASSILGGRGNIQYF.

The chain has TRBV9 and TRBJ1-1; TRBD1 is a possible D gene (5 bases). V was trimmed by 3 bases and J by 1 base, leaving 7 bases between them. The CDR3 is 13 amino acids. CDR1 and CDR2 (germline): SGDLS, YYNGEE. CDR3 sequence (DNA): TGTGCCAGCAGCGCCGGGGGGAACACTGAAGCTTTCTTT. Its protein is CASSAGGNTEAFF.

The CDR3 sequence: CAWSVGGGTDTQYF. The CDR3 nucleotides read TGTGCCTGGAGTGTAGGGGGGGGCACAGATACGCAGTATTTT. The chain joins TRBV30 to TRBJ2-3; possibly TRBD2 for D (7 bases). The CDR3 has 14 amino acids. V was cut by 0 bases and J by 1 base, with 8 bases left in between. Germline-derived CDR1 and CDR2 are GTSNPN and SVGIG (reference sequence).

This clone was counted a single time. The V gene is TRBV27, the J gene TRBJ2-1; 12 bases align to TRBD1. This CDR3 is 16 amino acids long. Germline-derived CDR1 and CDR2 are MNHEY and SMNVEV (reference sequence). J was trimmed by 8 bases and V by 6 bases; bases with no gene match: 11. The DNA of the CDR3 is TGTGCCAGCAGACCCGCCGGGACAGGGGGCTATGATGAGCAGTTCTTC. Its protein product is CASRPAGTGGYDEQFF.

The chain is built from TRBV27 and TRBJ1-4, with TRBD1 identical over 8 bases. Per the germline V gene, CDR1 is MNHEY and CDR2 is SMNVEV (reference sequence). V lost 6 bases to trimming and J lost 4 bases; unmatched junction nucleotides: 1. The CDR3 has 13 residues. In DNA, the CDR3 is TGTGCCAGCAGACAGGGGGGTAATGAAAAACTGTTTTTT. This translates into CASRQGGNEKLFF.

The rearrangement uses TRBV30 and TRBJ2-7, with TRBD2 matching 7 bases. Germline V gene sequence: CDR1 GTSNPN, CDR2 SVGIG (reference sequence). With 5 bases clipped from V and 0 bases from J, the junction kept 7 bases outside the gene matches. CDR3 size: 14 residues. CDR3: CAWGGTTSSYEQYF. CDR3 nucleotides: TGTGCCTGGGGGGGGACTACGAGCTCCTACGAGCAGTACTTC.

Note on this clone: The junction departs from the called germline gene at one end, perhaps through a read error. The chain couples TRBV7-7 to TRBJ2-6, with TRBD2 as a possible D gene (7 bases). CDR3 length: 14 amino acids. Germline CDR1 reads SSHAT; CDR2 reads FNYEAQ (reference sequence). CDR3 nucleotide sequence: TGTGCTAGCAGCATAGGGGGGGGATCCAACGTCCTGACTTTC. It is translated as CASSIGGGSNVLTF.

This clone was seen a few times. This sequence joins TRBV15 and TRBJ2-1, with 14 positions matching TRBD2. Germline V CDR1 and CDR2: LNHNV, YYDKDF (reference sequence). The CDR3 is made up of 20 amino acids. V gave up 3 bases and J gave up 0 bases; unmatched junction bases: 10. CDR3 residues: CATSRAGTSGGLSSYNEQFF. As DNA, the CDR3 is TGTGCCACCAGCAGGGCCGGGACTAGCGGGGGTCTTAGCTCCTACAATGAGCAGTTCTTC.

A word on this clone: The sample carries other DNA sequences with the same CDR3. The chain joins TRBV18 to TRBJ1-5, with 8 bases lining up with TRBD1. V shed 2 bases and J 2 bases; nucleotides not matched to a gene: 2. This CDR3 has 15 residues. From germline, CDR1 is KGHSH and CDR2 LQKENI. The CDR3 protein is CASSPDRGRNQPQHF. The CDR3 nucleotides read TGTGCCAGCTCACCAGACAGGGGTCGCAATCAGCCCCAGCATTTT.

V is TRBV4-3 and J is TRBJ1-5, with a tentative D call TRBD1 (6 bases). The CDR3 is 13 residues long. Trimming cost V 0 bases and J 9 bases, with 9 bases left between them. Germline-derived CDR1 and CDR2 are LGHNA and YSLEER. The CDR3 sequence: CASSQDQGLPQHF. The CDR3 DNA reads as TGCGCCAGCAGCCAAGATCAGGGGCTGCCCCAGCATTTT.

The CDR3 bases are TGTGCCAGCAGCTTATCCGGCGGGCGCCGATTGGAGACCCAGTACTTC. Amino acid sequence: CASSLSGGRRLETQYF. The J gene is TRBJ2-5, the V gene TRBV7-9; D might be TRBD2 (5 bases). The CDR3 has 16 amino acids. Per germline, CDR1 SEHNR and CDR2 FQNEAQ (reference sequence). The V and J ends lost 2 bases and 5 bases respectively, with 18 bases between them.

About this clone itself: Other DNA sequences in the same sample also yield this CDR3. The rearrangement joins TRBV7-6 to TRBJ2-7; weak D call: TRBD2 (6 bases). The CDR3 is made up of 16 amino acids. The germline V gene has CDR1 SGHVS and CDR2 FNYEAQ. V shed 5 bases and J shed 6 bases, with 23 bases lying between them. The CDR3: CASSPRGLADSGEQYF. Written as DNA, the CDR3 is TGTGCCAGCAGCCCGCGGGGATTAGCGGACTCGGGCGAGCAGTACTTC. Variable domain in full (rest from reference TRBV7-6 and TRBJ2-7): GAGVSQSPRYKVTKRGQDVALRCDPISGHVSLYWYRQALGQGPEFLTYFNYEAQQDKSGLPNDRFSAERPEGSISTLTIQRTEQRDSAMYRCASSPRGLADSGEQYFGPGTRLTVT.

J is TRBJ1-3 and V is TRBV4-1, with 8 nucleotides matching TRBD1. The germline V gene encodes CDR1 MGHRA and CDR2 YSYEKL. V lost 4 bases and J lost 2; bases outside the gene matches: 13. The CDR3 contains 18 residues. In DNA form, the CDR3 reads TGCGCCAGCAGCCCTAATAGACCACAGACAGGGGCTGGAAACACCATATATTTT. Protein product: CASSPNRPQTGAGNTIYF.